Listed here is a single T cell receptor beta chain. The sample is drawn from a study of blood T cell repertoires in COVID-19. Background on the study: Spain, Italy and the United States supplied samples that represented acute and convalescent COVID-19. The cDNA or gDNA used as material had been derived from T cells, B-cell-depleted T cells, or PBMCs.

This CDR3 contains 13 residues. V was clipped by 5 bases and J by 7 bases, with 15 bases between them. Germline V CDR1 and CDR2: PRHDT, FYEKMQ (reference sequence). Measured with immunoSEQ multiplex PCR; TCRdb has only the in-frame clones, and not every one. The table has 150,000 to 200,000 clones, under 90% seen once. Enrolment of Seattle patients took place during active infection, and they were followed longitudinally. The sample consisted of peripheral blood. The sequence was obtained from a woman in her 70s with COVID-19, enrolled during active disease. The chain employs TRBV13 and TRBJ2-7; D perhaps matches TRBD1 (5 bases). CDR3 nucleotide sequence: TGTGCCAGCAGCCCCATAGGGGTAGGGGAGCAGTACTTC. This translates into CASSPIGVGEQYF.